This T cell receptor (beta chain) emerged from a study of vaccination effects on CD4 cells after COVID-19. Overall study context: After the second dose, samples were taken at median day 72.

CDR1 and CDR2 from the germline V gene are LGHNT and FRNRAP. Trimming took 0 bases from V and 6 from J, leaving 3 bases between them. This CDR3 spans 12 amino acids. Concerning this clone itself: Its antigen is still unknown.

Antigen-specific CD4+ T cells were expanded (with viral peptide pools) by the ViraFEST assay ahead of sequencing. Following 10 days of culture, CD4+ T cells were isolated. Vaccine administered to participants consisted of two doses of either BNT162b2 or mRNA-1273. Nucleocapsid antibodies were negative in the vaccine recipients, who had never had SARS-CoV-2 infection. For each well, over 1.5 million PBMC were cultured with 10 IU/ml IL-2 and 9.5 to 10 ug/ml peptides. The authors exchanged half the medium for IL-2 medium on days 3 and 7. The data were produced by immunoSEQ multiplex PCR, yet TCRdb's version contains in-frame clones alone and is incomplete. The sample has roughly 56,000 clones, around 78% seen once.

The input for sequencing was CD4+ T cells from PBMCs cultured with HCoV-229E spike peptides, taken after COVID-19 vaccination. The V call is TRBV12-5, the J call TRBJ1-5; D is undetermined. This receptor was obtained from a human donor who received a COVID-19 vaccine. The CDR3 DNA reads TGTGCTAGTGGTTTGGTGGCTCAGCCCCAGCATTTT. Translation: CASGLVAQPQHF.